The 29 T cell receptor beta chains given below trace back to one sample, sequenced in a study of cytomegalovirus exposure and HLA in healthy donors. PCR involved 60 Vbeta and 13 Jbeta primers. Using immunoSEQ multiplex PCR, the repertoire was profiled, and TCRdb retains in-frame clones only, with some absent. Counted here are fewer than 200,000 clones, roughly four fifths occurring once; the ten biggest clones make up around 1.5%. The sequencing sample was made of PBMCs. All receptors derive from a man aged 18 to 30 in good health and CMV-seronegative.

V is TRBV10-3 and J is TRBJ1-2; D not resolved. The CDR3 covers 15 residues. Germline CDR1 ENHRY, CDR2 SYGVKD. Trimming stripped 4 bases from V and 4 bases from J, with 16 bases between. The CDR3 spells CAISAVEELGYGYTF. The CDR3 region has the DNA TGTGCCATCAGTGCAGTGGAGGAGTTGGGCTATGGCTACACCTTC.

This clone was detected only once. Different DNA sequences within this sample yield the same CDR3. The J gene is TRBJ1-1, the V gene TRBV18; 8 bases fit TRBD1. Germline V gene sequence: CDR1 KGHSH, CDR2 LQKENI. Trimming cost V 3 bases and J 1 base; bases outside gene matches: 4. The CDR3 extends over 15 amino acids. CDR3: CASSPSTGENTEAFF. The CDR3 DNA is TGTGCCAGCTCACCGTCGACAGGGGAGAACACTGAAGCTTTCTTT. Looking up the rest from reference TRBV18 and TRBJ1-1 gives the full variable domain: NAGVMQNPRHLVRRRGQEARLRCSPMKGHSHVYWYRQLPEEGLKFMVYLQKENIIDESGMPKERFSAEFPKEGPSILRIQQVVRGDSAAYFCASSPSTGENTEAFFGQGTRLTVV.

The genes are TRBV18 and TRBJ2-7; the match to TRBD2 covers 12 bases. After removal of 2 bases from V and 0 bases from J, the junction contained 5 bases not matched to a gene. The germline V gene encodes CDR1 KGHSH and CDR2 LQKENI. This CDR3 is 17 amino acids long. CDR3 in amino acids: CASSPYGLAGSSYEQYF. CDR3 nucleotide sequence: TGTGCCAGCTCACCATATGGACTAGCGGGAAGCTCCTACGAGCAGTACTTC.

The chain uses TRBV6-5 and TRBJ1-1, with 9 bases matching TRBD1. Trimming at V came to 5 bases and at J to 3 bases, leaving 7 bases not matched to a gene. Germline loops: CDR1 MNHEY, CDR2 SVGAGI. The CDR3 loop spans 15 amino acids. The CDR3 region has the DNA TGTGCCAGCAGTAGGGGGACAGGGAGGGACACTGAAGCTTTCTTT. It is translated as CASSRGTGRDTEAFF.

This clone was observed a handful of times. The V call is TRBV7-8, the J call TRBJ2-2; D unresolved. V dropped 4 bases and J dropped 4 bases, with 10 bases sitting between them. Germline values: CDR1 SGHVS, CDR2 FQNEAQ. The CDR3 sequence is 14 residues long. CDR3 nucleotide sequence: TGTGCCAGCAGCTCTGACTTGTTCACCGGGGAGCTGTTTTTT. Its protein product is CASSSDLFTGELFF.

This clone occurred once. The rearrangement links TRBV28 to TRBJ2-5, with D tentatively TRBD2 (5 bases). The closer fit of TRBJ2-7 to the DNA end suggests the J call may be wrong. CDR3 size: 14 residues. From germline, CDR1 is MDHEN and CDR2 SYDVKM. CDR3 protein: CASSRTGISYEQYF. CDR3 DNA: TGTGCCAGCAGTCGGACGGGAATCTCCTACGAGCAGTACTTC.

With respect to this clone: Other DNA sequences within the sample encode an identical CDR3. This chain joins TRBV7-6 and TRBJ2-7; D is perhaps TRBD2 (5 bases). Trimming shortened V by 3 bases and J by 2 bases, and 17 bases separated the two germline ends. From germline, CDR1 is SGHVS and CDR2 FNYEAQ. The CDR3 length is 16 residues. The CDR3 reads CASSLGRGRRTYEQYF. Here the CDR3 DNA reads TGTGCCAGCAGCTTGGGCCGGGGAAGGCGAACCTACGAGCAGTACTTC.

The CDR3 here is CASSFAGGPGFF. The CDR3 region has the DNA TGTGCCAGCAGCTTTGCGGGAGGGCCTGGTTTCTTC. The chain is built from TRBV7-8 and TRBJ2-1; TRBD2 aligns across 9 bases. Germline V gene lookup returns CDR1 SGHVS and CDR2 FQNEAQ. The length of the CDR3 is 12 residues. Losses at the gene ends were 3 bases for V and 16 bases for J; bases not matched to a gene: 7.

J is TRBJ1-4 and V is TRBV2; the D gene is possibly TRBD1 (5 bases). This CDR3 comprises 19 residues. CDR1 SNHLY and CDR2 FYNNEI come from the germline V gene. The germline V and J ends were trimmed by 3 bases and 3 bases, with 23 bases remaining between them. The CDR3: CASSEVTGPHGGSNEKLFF. CDR3 coding DNA: TGTGCCAGCAGTGAGGTCACCGGGCCCCACGGGGGGTCTAATGAAAAACTGTTTTTT.

This clone was observed a single time. The rearrangement uses TRBV11-2 and TRBJ2-6, with TRBD1 as a possible D gene (6 bases). Germline-derived CDR1 and CDR2 are SGHAT and FQNNGV. V dropped 4 bases and J dropped 0 bases, with 19 bases sitting between them. CDR3 size: 19 residues. The CDR3 region is CASSSYRQGPHSGANVLTF. The DNA of the CDR3 is TGTGCCAGCAGCTCGTATCGGCAGGGGCCCCACTCTGGGGCCAACGTCCTGACTTTC.

The rearrangement uses TRBV28 and TRBJ1-4; D is perhaps TRBD1 (5 bases). The V end lost 6 bases, the J end lost 10 bases, and 21 bases lay between the germline ends. The CDR3 spans 15 residues. Germline V lookup: CDR1 MDHEN, CDR2 SYDVKM. The CDR3 region is CASSRSGSREGKLFF. The CDR3 DNA reads TGTGCCAGCAGCCGCTCAGGGAGTAGGGAGGGAAAACTGTTTTTT.

The chain has TRBV11-2 and TRBJ1-1; possible D gene TRBD1, 5 bases. Per the germline V gene, CDR1 is SGHAT and CDR2 is FQNNGV. This CDR3 is 13 amino acids long. The V and J ends lost 5 bases and 4 bases respectively, with 11 bases between them. The chain's CDR3 is CASSGLRVTEAFF. CDR3 sequence (DNA): TGTGCCAGCAGCGGCCTCAGGGTCACTGAAGCTTTCTTT.

The chain has TRBV5-1 and TRBJ1-2; a weak D match, TRBD1 (6 bases). The ends were cut back, 2 bases at V and 6 bases at J, with 20 bases in the middle. This CDR3 has 16 amino acids. From germline, CDR1 is SGHRS and CDR2 YFSETQ. The CDR3 protein is CASSLQGWWGGDGYTF. DNA for the CDR3: TGCGCCAGCAGCTTACAGGGTTGGTGGGGGGGGGATGGCTACACCTTC.

The V and J genes are TRBV28 and TRBJ2-3, with TRBD2 matching over 13 bases. Unmatched junction bases numbered 12, after V lost 8 bases and J lost 7 bases. Per germline, CDR1 MDHEN and CDR2 SYDVKM. CDR3 length: 16 residues. The CDR3 bases are TGTGCCAGCCGCATGGGACTAGCGGGGCATCTTTATACGCAGTATTTT. Residues: CASRMGLAGHLYTQYF.

This clone was detected once. The V call is TRBV27, the J call TRBJ2-7; D uncertain. CDR1 is MNHEY and CDR2 is SMNVEV in the germline V gene (reference sequence). V lost 0 bases to trimming and J lost 3 bases, with 9 bases between them. This CDR3 is 14 amino acids long. This chain's CDR3 is CASSLSISGYEQYF. In DNA form, the CDR3 reads TGTGCCAGCAGTTTATCGATATCGGGCTACGAGCAGTACTTC.

This chain uses TRBV12-5 with TRBJ1-1; tentative D call: TRBD1 (6 bases). The V gene's germline CDR1 is LGHNT and CDR2 FRNRAP. V gave up 3 bases and J gave up 1 base, with 6 bases separating them. CDR3 size: 13 residues. CDR3 sequence reads: CASGLGGNTEAFF. CDR3 DNA: TGTGCTAGTGGTTTAGGGGGGAACACTGAAGCTTTCTTT.

The chain is built from TRBV5-1 and TRBJ1-4; no reliable D call. V was clipped by 0 bases and J by 11 bases, with 11 bases between them. The germline V gene has CDR1 SGHRS and CDR2 YFSETQ. The CDR3 extends over 13 amino acids. The CDR3 loop is CASSLAAGGKLFF. For the CDR3, the DNA is TGCGCCAGCAGCTTGGCGGCCGGCGGGAAACTGTTTTTT.

The rearrangement links TRBV5-6 to TRBJ1-2; D is uncertain. Trimming removed 1 base at V and 5 bases at J, with 12 bases between. The germline V gene has CDR1 SGHDT and CDR2 YYEEEE. The CDR3 is made up of 14 amino acids. CDR3 in amino acids: CASSLYSSTYGYTF. The CDR3 coding sequence is TGTGCCAGCAGCTTGTACAGTTCTACGTATGGCTACACCTTC.

This chain uses TRBV2 with TRBJ2-1; 8 bases fit TRBD2. The CDR3 extends over 13 amino acids. Germline-derived CDR1 and CDR2 are SNHLY and FYNNEI. CDR3 nucleotide sequence: TGTGCTCGGGGGGGGAGCTCCTACAATGAGCAGTTCTTC. Its protein is CARGGSSYNEQFF. The entire variable domain, with the rest obtained from reference TRBV2 and TRBJ2-1, is as follows: EPEVTQTPSHQVTQMGQEVILRCVPISNHLYFYWYRQILGQKVEFLVSFYNNEISEKSEIFDDQFSVERPDGSNFTLKIRSTKLEDSAMYFCARGGSSYNEQFFGPGTRLTVL.

Only one count was recorded for this clone. The CDR3 nucleotides are TGCGCCAGCAGCCCCCAAGTGGCAGGGGGATATGGCTACACCTTC. Protein sequence: CASSPQVAGGYGYTF. The rearrangement uses TRBV5-1 and TRBJ1-2; 7 bases line up with TRBD1. This CDR3 comprises 15 residues. Germline CDR1 SGHRS, CDR2 YFSETQ. Germline trimming cut 4 bases from V and 5 bases from J; bases unmatched to any gene: 11. The full variable domain, completed using reference TRBV5-1 and TRBJ1-2, is KAGVTQTPRYLIKTRGQQVTLSCSPISGHRSVSWYQQTPGQGLQFLFEYFSETQRNKGNFPGRFSGRQFSNSRSEMNVSTLELGDSALYLCASSPQVAGGYGYTFGSGTRLTVV.

The rearrangement uses TRBV27 and TRBJ2-1; 7 bases fit TRBD2. Germline CDR1 and CDR2: MNHEY and SMNVEV (reference sequence). The CDR3 loop spans 11 amino acids. V shed 5 bases, J shed 9 bases, and the junction held 1 base outside the gene matches. The CDR3 region has the DNA TGTGCCAGCAGTCCGGGGGGTGAGCAGTTCTTC. It is translated as CASSPGGEQFF.

The genes are TRBV27 and TRBJ2-6; a possible D gene is TRBD2 (6 bases). The V end lost 4 bases, the J end lost 0 bases, and 10 bases lay between the germline ends. Per the germline V gene, CDR1 is MNHEY and CDR2 is SMNVEV (reference sequence). The CDR3 consists of 16 residues. The CDR3 region is CASSSSANSGANVLTF. The DNA for the CDR3 is TGTGCCAGCAGTTCTAGCGCCAACTCTGGGGCCAACGTCCTGACTTTC.

This clone was counted once. Different DNA sequences within this sample yield the same CDR3. V and J are TRBV28 and TRBJ1-5, with D perhaps matching TRBD1 (5 bases). The CDR3 runs to 14 residues. The V and J ends lost 4 bases and 3 bases respectively, with 10 bases between them. The germline V gene has CDR1 MDHEN and CDR2 SYDVKM. In DNA, the CDR3 is TGTGCCAGCAGTTCCGGGGGATCCAATCAGCCCCAGCATTTT. Protein sequence: CASSSGGSNQPQHF.

The genes are TRBV30 and TRBJ1-5, with D possibly being TRBD1 (5 bases). The CDR3 spans 16 residues. The ends were cut back, 3 bases at V and 2 bases at J, with 17 bases in the middle. Germline V CDR1 and CDR2: GTSNPN, SVGIG (reference sequence). The CDR3 DNA follows: TGTGCCTGGAGCTTAGGGTGGGGGGGAGGCAATCAGCCCCAGCATTTT. This codes for CAWSLGWGGGNQPQHF. Full variable domain (remainder filled in from reference TRBV30 and TRBJ1-5): SQTIHQWPATLVQPVGSPLSLECTVEGTSNPNLYWYRQAAGRGLQLLFYSVGIGQISSEVPQNLSASRPQDRQFILSSKKLLLSDSGFYLCAWSLGWGGGNQPQHFGDGTRLSIL.

The V gene is TRBV5-1, the J gene TRBJ2-5; no firm D call. The germline V gene has CDR1 SGHRS and CDR2 YFSETQ. The CDR3 loop spans 12 amino acids. With 4 bases removed from V and 0 bases from J, the gap between germline ends came to 4 bases. The CDR3 protein is CASSPYQETQYF. Written as DNA, the CDR3 is TGCGCCAGCAGCCCGTACCAAGAGACCCAGTACTTC.

This sequence joins TRBV5-1 and TRBJ1-1, with no clear D. V lost 0 bases to trimming and J lost 1 base, with 7 bases between them. The CDR3 sequence is 14 residues long. Germline values: CDR1 SGHRS, CDR2 YFSETQ. In DNA, the CDR3 is TGCGCCAGCAGCTTGGTTGAGGGGAACACTGAAGCTTTCTTT. Its translation: CASSLVEGNTEAFF.

V is TRBV6-6 and J is TRBJ2-5; 8 bases align to TRBD1. Losses at the gene ends were 2 bases for V and 4 bases for J; bases not matched to a gene: 6. Germline CDR1 and CDR2: MNHNY and SVGAGI (reference sequence). This CDR3 is 15 amino acids long. This CDR3 is CASSYGQGAGETQYF. CDR3 DNA: TGTGCCAGCAGTTACGGGCAGGGGGCGGGAGAGACCCAGTACTTC.

CDR3 coding DNA: TGTGCCAGCAGGGCCGGACAGGCGAACACCGGGGAGCTGTTTTTT. Amino acid sequence: CASRAGQANTGELFF. The chain is built from TRBV27 and TRBJ2-2, with 7 positions matching TRBD1. V trimming: 6 bases; J trimming: 0 bases; junction bases outside the gene matches: 4. Germline V gene sequence: CDR1 MNHEY, CDR2 SMNVEV (reference sequence). The CDR3 covers 15 residues.

J is TRBJ1-3 and V is TRBV6-5; D is ambiguous. The CDR3 totals 14 residues. Per germline, CDR1 MNHEY and CDR2 SVGAGI. V lost 8 bases and J 0 bases, leaving 11 bases between the germline ends. The CDR3 sequence: CASRSGNSGNTIYF. As DNA, the CDR3 is TGTGCCAGCCGGTCCGGGAACTCTGGAAACACCATATATTTT.